This TCR beta chain originates from a study of CD4+ T cells in melanoma. Clones were sequenced by immunoSEQ multiplex PCR, and TCRdb holds only the in-frame ones, with some missing. The table lists about 15,000 clones, 62% of them singletons. CDR1 and CDR2 (germline): KGHSH, LQKENI. V dropped 1 base and J dropped 3 bases, with 13 bases sitting between them. The length of the CDR3 is 16 residues. The receptor was derived from a human donor with melanoma. The J gene is TRBJ2-1, the V gene TRBV18; tentatively, D is TRBD2 (6 bases). Specimen: cells from a culture (not recorded whether cultured in vitro). The CDR3 DNA reads as TGTGCCAGCTCACCACTCGGGGGTGGTGGCTACAATGAGCAGTTCTTC. Protein: CASSPLGGGGYNEQFF.